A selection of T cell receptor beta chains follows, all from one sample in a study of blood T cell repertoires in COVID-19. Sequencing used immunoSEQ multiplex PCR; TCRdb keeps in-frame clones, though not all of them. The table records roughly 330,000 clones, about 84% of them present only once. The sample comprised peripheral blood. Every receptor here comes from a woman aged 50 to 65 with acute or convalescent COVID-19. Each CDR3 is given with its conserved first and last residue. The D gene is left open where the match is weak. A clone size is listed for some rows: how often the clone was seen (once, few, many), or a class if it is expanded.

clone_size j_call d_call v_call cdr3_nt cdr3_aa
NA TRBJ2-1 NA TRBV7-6 TGTGCCAGCAGCTTAGCCCAGGGGTTGAGGTCCAATGAGCAGTTCTTC CASSLAQGLRSNEQFF
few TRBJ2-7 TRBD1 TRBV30 TGTGCCTGGAGTGTATTAGGGCCCGGGACAGCATACGAGCAGTACTTC CAWSVLGPGTAYEQYF
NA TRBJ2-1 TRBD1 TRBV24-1 TGTGCCACCAGTGACCCAGGACAGGGGACGGATGAGCAGTTCTTC CATSDPGQGTDEQFF
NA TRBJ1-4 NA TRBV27 TGTGCCAGCAGTTTATCGGGGGGTTCTAATGAAAAACTGTTTTTT CASSLSGGSNEKLFF
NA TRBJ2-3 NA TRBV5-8 TGTGCCAGCAGGATGAGCAGCACAGATACGCAGTATTTT CASRMSSTDTQYF
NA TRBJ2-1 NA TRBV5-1 TGCGCCAGCAGCTTGGTGTCAGGGACTTACGATGAGCAGTTCTTC CASSLVSGTYDEQFF
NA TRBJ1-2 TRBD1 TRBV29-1 TGCAGCGTTGTTAGCCCGGGACAGGGTGAATATGGCTACACCTTC CSVVSPGQGEYGYTF
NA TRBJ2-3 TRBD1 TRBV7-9 TGTGCCAGCAGCCCGAGGCGGTCGGGACAGGGGTCCACAGATACGCAGTATTTT CASSPRRSGQGSTDTQYF
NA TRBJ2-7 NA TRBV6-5 TGTGCCAGCGCTCCGCGCGGGGTCGAGCAGTACTTC CASAPRGVEQYF
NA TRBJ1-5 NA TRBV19 TGTGCCAGTAGCACCGGACAGAACAATCAGCCCCAGCATTTT CASSTGQNNQPQHF
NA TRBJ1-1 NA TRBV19 TGTGCCAGTAGTCCGAGGGTAGGCAGAAACACTGAAGCTTTCTTT CASSPRVGRNTEAFF
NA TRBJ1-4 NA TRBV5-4 TGTGCCAGCAGCTTTATAGGGAGCGATGAAAAACTGTTTTTT CASSFIGSDEKLFF
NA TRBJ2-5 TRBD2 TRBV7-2 TGTGCCAGCAGCCCGCAAGTCGGACTAGCGGGGGTAAACCAAGAGACCCAGTACTTC CASSPQVGLAGVNQETQYF
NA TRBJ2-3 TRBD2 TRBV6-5 TGTGCCAGCAGGCGTCTAGCGGGAAGCACAGATACGCAGTATTTT CASRRLAGSTDTQYF
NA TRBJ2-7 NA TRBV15 TGTGCCACCAGCAGAGGGGTCAGGGAATACGAGCAGTACTTC CATSRGVREYEQYF
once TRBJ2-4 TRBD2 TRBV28 TGTGCCAGCAGTTTAACTAGCGCCCAAGCCAAAAACATTCAGTACTTC CASSLTSAQAKNIQYF
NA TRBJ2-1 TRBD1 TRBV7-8 TGTGCCAGCAGCTCCAAGGGGGCGTCATCCTACAATGAGCAGTTCTTC CASSSKGASSYNEQFF
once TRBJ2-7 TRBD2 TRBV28 TGTGCCAGCAGACCAAGAAACTACCGAACTAGCGGGAGTTCCTACGAGCAGTACTTC CASRPRNYRTSGSSYEQYF
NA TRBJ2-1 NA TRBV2 TGTGCCAGCGCGGATAAATTCTCCTACAATGAGCAGTTCTTC CASADKFSYNEQFF
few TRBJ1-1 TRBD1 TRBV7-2 TGTGCCAGCAGCCAACAGGGGGCGTCTGAAGCTTTCTTT CASSQQGASEAFF
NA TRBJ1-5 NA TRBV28 TGTGCCAGCAGTAGGGACAACAATCAGCCCCAGCATTTT CASSRDNNQPQHF
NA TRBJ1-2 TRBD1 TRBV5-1 TGCGCCAGCAGCTTTCAGGGGGCGGTAGAAAATGGCTACACCTTC CASSFQGAVENGYTF
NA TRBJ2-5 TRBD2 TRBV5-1 TGCGCCAGCAGTCGTCGTGCGACTAGCGTCCAAGAGACCCAGTACTTC CASSRRATSVQETQYF
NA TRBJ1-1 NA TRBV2 TGTGCCAGCAGCGACCGACGGGTGAACACTGAAGCTTTCTTT CASSDRRVNTEAFF
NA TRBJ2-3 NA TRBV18 TGTGCCAGCTCACCAGGCTGGACAGGCACAGATACGCAGTATTTT CASSPGWTGTDTQYF
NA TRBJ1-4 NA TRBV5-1 TGCGCCAGCAGCTTGAGGGGCCCTAGGTCAGCTAATGAAAAACTGTTTTTT CASSLRGPRSANEKLFF
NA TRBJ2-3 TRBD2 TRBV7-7 TGTGCTAGCAGCTTAGCGCCTAGCGGGAGTGGGGCAGATACGCAGTATTTT CASSLAPSGSGADTQYF
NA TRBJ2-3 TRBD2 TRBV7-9 TGTGCCAGCAGCTTTCATACTAGCGGGAGTTCCTCAGATACGCAGTATTTT CASSFHTSGSSSDTQYF
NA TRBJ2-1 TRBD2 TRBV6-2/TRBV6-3 TGTGCCAGCAGCTCGAGGCATGCGGGAGGGTACAATGAGCAGTTCTTC CASSSRHAGGYNEQFF
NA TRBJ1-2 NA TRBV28 TGTGCCAGCAGTTTTCAGGGCCTCTATGGCTACACCTTC CASSFQGLYGYTF
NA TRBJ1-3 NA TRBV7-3 TGTGCCAGCAGCTTGGGGGGAGGAAACACCATATATTTT CASSLGGGNTIYF
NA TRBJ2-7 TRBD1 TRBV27 TGTGCCAGCAGTCCTTATCACCGGGACAGAACCTACGAGCAGTACTTC CASSPYHRDRTYEQYF
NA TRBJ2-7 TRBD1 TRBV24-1 TGTGCCACCAGCTCTACAGGGGATAACCCCTACGAGCAGTACTTC CATSSTGDNPYEQYF
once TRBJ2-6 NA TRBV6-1 TGTGCCAGCAGTGAAGGACGCGGGTTCAGGGGGGCCAACGTCCTGACTTTC CASSEGRGFRGANVLTF
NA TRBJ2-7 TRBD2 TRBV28 TGTGCCAGCAGTTTATGGAATAGCGGGACCTCCTACGAGCAGTACTTC CASSLWNSGTSYEQYF
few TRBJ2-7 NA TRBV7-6 TGTGCCAGCAGCTTAGCGCAAGGCGGACAGTACGAGCAGTACTTC CASSLAQGGQYEQYF
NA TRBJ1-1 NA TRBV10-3 TGTGCCATCAGTGCTCTGAACACTGAAGCTTTCTTT CAISALNTEAFF
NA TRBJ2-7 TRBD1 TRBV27 TGTGCCAGCAGTCGGGACAGGGGGCACTACGAGCAGTACTTC CASSRDRGHYEQYF
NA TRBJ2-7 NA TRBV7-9 TGTGCCAACTCTCCTCCGGGATCCGGGGCCTACGAGCAGTACTTC CANSPPGSGAYEQYF
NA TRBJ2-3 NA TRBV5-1 TGCGCCAGCAACCCCCGCACTAGCACAGATACGCAGTATTTT CASNPRTSTDTQYF
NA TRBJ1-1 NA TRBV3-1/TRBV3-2 TGTGCCAGCAGCAAGGCGGCCGGCACTGAAGCTTTCTTT CASSKAAGTEAFF
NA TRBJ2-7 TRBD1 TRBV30 TGTGCCTGCTCAGGGGGCGCGGGGCCAGTCTCCTACGAGCAGTACTTC CACSGGAGPVSYEQYF
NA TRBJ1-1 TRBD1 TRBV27 TGTGCCAGCACCCGAAGGAGGGGACAGGGGGGAGAAGCTTTCTTT CASTRRRGQGGEAFF
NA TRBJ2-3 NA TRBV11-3 TGTGCCAGCAGCTTAGATACCCAGGGACTAGATACGCAGTATTTT CASSLDTQGLDTQYF
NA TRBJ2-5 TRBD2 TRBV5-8 TGTGCCAGCAGGTCACTAGCGGCACAAGAGACCCAGTACTTC CASRSLAAQETQYF
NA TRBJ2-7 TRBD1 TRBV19 TGTGCCAGTAGCCGGGACAGGGACGCCTACGAGCAGTACTTC CASSRDRDAYEQYF
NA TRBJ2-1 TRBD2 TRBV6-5 TGTGCCAGCAGTCAAAGGGAGGGTTCCTACAATGAGCAGTTCTTC CASSQREGSYNEQFF